This TCR beta chain appears in the sequencing data of a study of T cell changes during pregnancy in multiple sclerosis. This table comes from immunoSEQ multiplex PCR, and its TCRdb copy is limited to in-frame clones, with some not included. This table has about 48,000 clones, roughly 91% appearing once. V was shortened by 6 bases and J by 6 bases, with 11 bases between the two germline ends. The germline V gene has CDR1 SNHLY and CDR2 FYNNEI. The CDR3 loop spans 12 amino acids. This receptor was obtained from a female donor with multiple sclerosis, enrolled in a pregnancy study. The chain employs TRBV2 and TRBJ1-2; tentatively, D is TRBD1 (5 bases). Here the sequenced sample was CD4+ T cells from peripheral blood mononuclear cells, taken in the third trimester of pregnancy. The CDR3, as DNA: TGTGCCAGCAGGGGGCAAGGCCATGGCTACACCTTC. It translates to CASRGQGHGYTF.